The rows below give T cell receptor beta chains drawn from one sample of a study of T cells in Graves' hyperthyroidism and ophthalmopathy. TCRdb re-called the multiplex PCR reads through MiXCR, storing one row per CDR3 protein. The sample has around 300,000 distinct CDR3 sequences; about an eighth are singletons. Sequencing used blood. The source of these receptors is a woman under 40 with Graves' hyperthyroidism that later progressed to Graves' ophthalmopathy. CDR3s include the opening cysteine and the closing phenylalanine or tryptophan. The D gene is left open where the match is weak. Size is omitted from some rows. Given values are once, few, many or a class for expanded clones.

>.|TRBJ2-1|.|TRBV19
CASSIRQYYNEQFF
TGTGCCAGTAGTATTAGACAGTACTACAATGAGCAGTTCTTC
>many|TRBJ2-2|.|TRBV2
CASSEYGRDTGELFF
TGTGCCAGCAGTGAATATGGCAGGGACACCGGGGAGCTGTTTTTT
>few|TRBJ1-5|.|TRBV19
CASSVGTAGNQPQHF
TGTGCCAGTAGTGTAGGGACGGCCGGGAATCAGCCCCAGCATTTT
>.|TRBJ1-5|.|TRBV7-9
CASSLGPGKNQPQHF
TGTGCCAGCAGCTTAGGACCGGGGAAAAATCAGCCCCAGCATTTT
>many|TRBJ1-2|.|TRBV3-1
CASSEDTWGYTF
TGTGCCAGCAGCGAGGACACCTGGGGCTACACCTTC
>.|TRBJ2-5|TRBD2|TRBV4-3
CASSQDPIGREETQYF
TGCGCCAGCAGCCAAGATCCGATCGGGAGGGAAGAGACCCAGTACTTC
>many|TRBJ2-7|.|TRBV7-2
CASSIWTGREDEQYF
TGTGCCAGCAGCATCTGGACAGGGAGGGAGGACGAGCAGTACTTC
>few|TRBJ1-4|TRBD1|TRBV19
CASSNPPGQGAISELFF
TGTGCCAGTAGTAACCCCCCGGGACAGGGGGCAATAAGTGAACTGTTTTTT
>.|TRBJ1-3|TRBD1|TRBV5-4
CASSAPNRGGGNTIYF
TGTGCCAGCAGCGCCCCCAACAGGGGCGGTGGAAACACCATATATTTT
>few|TRBJ1-4|TRBD1|TRBV7-9
CASSPTPPGGWANEKLFF
TGTGCCAGCAGCCCCACCCCCCCAGGGGGCTGGGCTAATGAAAAACTGTTTTTT
>many|TRBJ2-2|TRBD2|TRBV2
CASSEARSRGSTGELFF
TGTGCCAGCAGTGAAGCACGCTCGCGGGGGAGCACCGGGGAGCTGTTTTTT
>many|TRBJ2-2|.|TRBV7-9
CASTNTRELFF
TGTGCCAGCACCAACACAAGGGAGCTGTTTTTT
>many|TRBJ1-2|TRBD1|TRBV5-1
CASSLDWTGGYGYTF
TGCGCCAGCAGCTTGGATTGGACAGGGGGCTATGGCTACACCTTC
>many|TRBJ2-7|.|TRBV7-2
CASSLNFAGLRYEQYF
TGTGCCAGCAGCTTAAACTTCGCAGGGTTGCGCTACGAGCAGTACTTC
>.|TRBJ2-7|TRBD1|TRBV7-9
CASSLVGGQGPAYEQYF
TGTGCCAGCAGCTTAGTAGGGGGACAGGGGCCTGCGTACGAGCAGTACTTC
>many|TRBJ1-2|TRBD1|TRBV29-1
CSVAGQGDGYTF
TGCAGCGTTGCGGGACAGGGTGATGGCTACACCTTC
>many|TRBJ2-5|.|TRBV5-1
CASSLEDEETQYF
TGCGCCAGCAGCTTGGAGGACGAAGAGACCCAGTACTTC
>many|TRBJ1-5|.|TRBV30
CAWSDVGGAGQPQHF
TGTGCCTGGAGCGACGTTGGGGGGGCCGGCCAGCCCCAGCATTTT
>many|TRBJ2-7|.|TRBV11-2
CASSLGLRDSTYEQYF
TGTGCCAGCAGCTTAGGACTCCGGGACTCAACCTACGAGCAGTACTTC
>many|TRBJ2-3|.|TRBV29-1
CSVVTMFLTDTQYF
TGCAGCGTCGTGACTATGTTCCTTACAGATACGCAGTATTTT
>few|TRBJ2-2|TRBD2|TRBV11-3
CASSQGLAGVGTGELFF
TGTGCCAGCAGCCAGGGACTAGCGGGAGTCGGCACCGGGGAGCTGTTTTTT
>many|TRBJ2-3|.|TRBV29-1
CSVEPADPDTQYF
TGCAGCGTTGAACCGGCAGATCCAGATACGCAGTATTTT
>few|TRBJ2-5|.|TRBV29-1
CSARAGKETQYF
TGCAGCGCCAGGGCGGGCAAAGAGACCCAGTACTTC
>many|TRBJ1-1|.|TRBV29-1
CSAYRDGGYEAFF
TGCAGCGCATACCGGGACGGAGGATATGAAGCTTTCTTT
>many|TRBJ2-7|TRBD1|TRBV7-3
CASSPPTGNEQYF
TGTGCCAGCAGCCCGCCGACAGGGAATGAGCAGTACTTC
>many|TRBJ2-7|.|TRBV7-8
CASSLEDRTSYEQYF
TGTGCCAGCAGCTTAGAAGACAGAACCTCCTACGAGCAGTACTTC
>few|TRBJ2-3|.|TRBV9
CASSVIAASTDTQYF
TGTGCCAGCAGCGTAATAGCGGCTAGCACAGATACGCAGTATTTT
>many|TRBJ1-5|.|TRBV2
CASTPTGTYLANSNQPQHF
TGTGCCAGCACCCCGACGGGGACATACCTTGCTAATAGCAATCAGCCCCAGCATTTT
>many|TRBJ2-4|TRBD2|TRBV5-1
CASSSSSGSAKNIQYF
TGCGCCAGCAGCTCCAGTAGCGGGAGTGCCAAAAACATTCAGTACTTC
>few|TRBJ2-4|TRBD1|TRBV7-2
CASSSAGTGGGGYF
TGTGCCAGCAGCTCCGCCGGGACAGGAGGGGGTGGGTACTTC
>.|TRBJ1-5|.|TRBV20-1
CSASVNKRNQPQHF
TGCAGTGCTAGCGTTAACAAGAGAAATCAGCCCCAGCATTTT
>many|TRBJ2-7|TRBD2|TRBV6-1
CASSYEAGGGYEQYF
TGTGCCAGCAGTTACGAAGCGGGAGGTGGCTACGAGCAGTACTTC
>.|TRBJ2-3|.|TRBV27
CASRSHPDTQYF
TGTGCCAGCAGATCTCATCCAGATACGCAGTATTTT
>.|TRBJ1-1|.|TRBV20-1
CSARESVTATEAFF
TGCAGTGCTAGAGAAAGTGTAACTGCTACTGAAGCTTTCTTT
>many|TRBJ2-3|.|TRBV20-1
CSAMDPTTQYF
TGCAGTGCTATGGACCCCACCACGCAGTATTTT
>many|TRBJ1-3|.|TRBV27
CASSLVAGGDTIYF
TGTGCCAGCAGTTTGGTGGCCGGGGGGGACACCATATATTTT
>few|TRBJ2-3|.|TRBV4-3
CASSQDRGWAGFGTDTQYF
TGCGCCAGCAGCCAAGATAGAGGCTGGGCGGGATTTGGGACAGATACGCAGTATTTT
>many|TRBJ2-3|.|TRBV6-5
CASSYGPGYTQYF
TGTGCCAGCAGTTACGGCCCTGGATATACGCAGTATTTT
>few|TRBJ2-6|.|TRBV6-1
CASSDSGAGANVLTF
TGTGCCAGCAGTGATTCGGGGGCTGGGGCCAACGTCCTGACTTTC
>.|TRBJ2-3|.|TRBV19
CASSEQVFTDTQYF
TGTGCCAGTAGCGAACAAGTTTTCACAGATACGCAGTATTTT
>.|TRBJ2-6|.|TRBV4-3
CASSQTTGTSVVSYSGANVLTF
TGCGCCAGCAGCCAAACAACAGGGACATCGGTAGTTTCGTACTCTGGGGCCAACGTCCTGACTTTC